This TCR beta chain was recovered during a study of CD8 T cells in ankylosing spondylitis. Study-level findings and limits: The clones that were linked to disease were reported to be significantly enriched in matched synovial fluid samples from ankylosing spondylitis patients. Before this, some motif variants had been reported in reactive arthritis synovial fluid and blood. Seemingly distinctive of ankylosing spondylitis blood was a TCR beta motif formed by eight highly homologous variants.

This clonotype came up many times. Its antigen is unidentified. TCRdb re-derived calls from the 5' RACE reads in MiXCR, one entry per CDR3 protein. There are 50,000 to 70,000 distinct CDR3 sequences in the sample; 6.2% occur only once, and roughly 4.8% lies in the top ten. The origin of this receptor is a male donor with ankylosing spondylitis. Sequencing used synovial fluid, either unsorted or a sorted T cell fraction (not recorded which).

The CDR3 reads CSAGWTGEKLFF. CDR3 DNA: TGCAGCGCCGGATGGACAGGTGAAAAACTGTTTTTT. J is TRBJ1-4 and V is TRBV29-1, with 7 bases identical to TRBD1. V shed 7 bases and J 7 bases; nucleotides not matched to a gene: 6. The CDR3 extends over 12 amino acids. The V gene's germline CDR1 is SQVTM and CDR2 ANQGSEA.